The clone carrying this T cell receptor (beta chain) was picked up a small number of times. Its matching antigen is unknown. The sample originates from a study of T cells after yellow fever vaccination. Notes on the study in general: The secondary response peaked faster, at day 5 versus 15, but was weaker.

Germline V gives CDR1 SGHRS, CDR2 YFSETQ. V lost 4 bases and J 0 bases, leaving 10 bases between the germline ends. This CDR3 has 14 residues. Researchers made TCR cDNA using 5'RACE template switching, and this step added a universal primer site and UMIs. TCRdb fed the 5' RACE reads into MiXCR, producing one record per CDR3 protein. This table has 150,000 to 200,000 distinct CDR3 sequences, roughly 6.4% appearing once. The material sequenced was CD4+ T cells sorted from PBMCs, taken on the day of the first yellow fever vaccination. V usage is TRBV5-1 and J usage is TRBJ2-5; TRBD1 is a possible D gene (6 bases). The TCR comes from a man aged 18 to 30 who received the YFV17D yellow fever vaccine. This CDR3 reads CASSHRADQETQYF. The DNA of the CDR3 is TGCGCCAGCAGCCACAGGGCCGACCAAGAGACCCAGTACTTC.